This is a list of T cell receptor beta chains from one sample in a study of CD8+ T cells in alopecia areata. The data were produced by immunoSEQ multiplex PCR, yet TCRdb's version contains in-frame clones alone and is incomplete. The sample lists 150,000 to 160,000 clones, more than 45% occurring once. The input for sequencing was CD8+ T cells sorted from blood, taken at week 0. The receptors shown here come from a human donor with alopecia areata. The CDR3 runs from the conserved cysteine through the conserved F or W. A D gene is named only where the DNA matches it firmly. Size is omitted from some rows. Given values are once, few, many or a class for expanded clones.

TRBV7-7	TRBJ2-2	-	once	TGTGCCAGCAGCTTAGAAGTTGTGGAGGGAGACAGCTACACCGGGGAGCTGTTTTTT	CASSLEVVEGDSYTGELFF
TRBV7-9	TRBJ2-3	-	-	TGTGCCAGCAGCCGGGCGACAGATACGCAGTATTTT	CASSRATDTQYF
TRBV7-2	TRBJ1-5	-	medium-sized	TGTGCCAGCCAAGAGTGGGCAGATGATCAGCCCCAGCATTTT	CASQEWADDQPQHF
TRBV5-1	TRBJ2-1	-	-	TGCGCCAGCAGCTTAAACTGGGGCAATGAGCAGTTCTTC	CASSLNWGNEQFF
TRBV7-7	TRBJ2-7	-	once	TGTGCCAGCAGCTTATATCAAGCGGCCACCTACGAGCAGTACTTC	CASSLYQAATYEQYF
TRBV4-3	TRBJ1-2	-	-	TGCGCCAGCAGCCAAGATCGCGGGGTAGGGAACTATGGCTACACCTTC	CASSQDRGVGNYGYTF
TRBV9	TRBJ2-4	-	-	TGTGCCAGCAGCGTAGGTACGGGGAACATTCAGTACTTC	CASSVGTGNIQYF
TRBV7-9	TRBJ1-1	-	few	TGTGCCAGCAGCCTACGTGGGAACACTGAAGCTTTCTTT	CASSLRGNTEAFF
TRBV15	TRBJ1-1	-	-	TGTGCCACCAGCAGAGTGCCAGGGGACCTGAACACTGAAGCTTTCTTT	CATSRVPGDLNTEAFF
TRBV28	TRBJ1-5	-	-	TGTGCCACCAGAGGGAGGGGTGGCAATCAGCCCCAGCATTTT	CATRGRGGNQPQHF
TRBV7-2	TRBJ2-6	-	-	TGTGCCAGCAGCTTACGGCGGTCCGGGGCCAACGTCCTGACTTTC	CASSLRRSGANVLTF
TRBV5-4	TRBJ2-7	TRBD1	-	TGTGCCAGCAGCTTCGACGGACAGGCGAGCTCCTACGAGCAGTACTTC	CASSFDGQASSYEQYF
TRBV4-1	TRBJ1-1	-	once	TGCGCCAGCAGCCAAGCTCTGGGAGGGAACACTGAAGCTTTCTTT	CASSQALGGNTEAFF
TRBV25-1	TRBJ2-2	-	-	TGTGCCAGCAGTGACACAGGGAAGAACACCGGGGAGCTGTTTTTT	CASSDTGKNTGELFF
TRBV14	TRBJ2-1	TRBD2	once	TGTGCCAGCAGCCAAGTCCCGGGGGGGCCGGGGAATGAGCAGTTCTTC	CASSQVPGGPGNEQFF
TRBV6-5	TRBJ1-2	-	-	TGTGCCAGCAGTTTCCGCCGGGGATCTAACTATGGCTACACCTTC	CASSFRRGSNYGYTF
TRBV4-3	TRBJ2-6	TRBD2	medium-sized	TGCGCCAGCAGCCAGCCTAGCGGTGGGGCCAACGTCCTGACTTTC	CASSQPSGGANVLTF
TRBV7-6	TRBJ2-7	TRBD1	-	TGTGCCAGCAGCTTAAAGCGACAGGGCTACGAGCAGTACTTC	CASSLKRQGYEQYF
TRBV5-6	TRBJ2-7	-	-	TGTGCCAGCAGCTTGGTCAGGTCTTTTGGCGAGCAGTACTTC	CASSLVRSFGEQYF
TRBV7-9	TRBJ2-7	-	-	TGTGCCAGCAGCTCCACCGACTCTACGACGAGCGAGCAGTACTTC	CASSSTDSTTSEQYF
TRBV27	TRBJ2-7	TRBD1	-	TGTGCCAGCTCAGATACAGGGGTCGACGAGCAGTACTTC	CASSDTGVDEQYF
TRBV2	TRBJ2-7	TRBD2	once	TGTGCCAGCAGTGATTCAGGCGGGGGGGTCTACGAGCAGTACTTC	CASSDSGGGVYEQYF
TRBV4-1	TRBJ2-7	-	-	TGCGCCAGCAGCCAAGAGAGCGGACGAGGTCATGAGCAGTACTTC	CASSQESGRGHEQYF
TRBV9	TRBJ2-7	-	-	TGTGCCAGCAGCGTAGCTTCGGTACAGGGCATCCACGAGCAGTACTTC	CASSVASVQGIHEQYF
TRBV12-5	TRBJ1-4	TRBD1	few	TGTGCTAGTGGAGAAGGACAGGGGATTGAAAAACTGTTTTTT	CASGEGQGIEKLFF
TRBV27	TRBJ2-5	-	-	TGTGCCAGCAGTTCCTGGGGGGCGGGGGAAGAGACCCAGTACTTC	CASSSWGAGEETQYF
TRBV10-3	TRBJ1-6	-	-	TGTGCCATCAGGACAGCTAATTCACCCCTCCACTTT	CAIRTANSPLHF
TRBV15	TRBJ1-4	-	few	TGTGCCACCAGCAGAGATGGGGAGGGAACTGGAGAAAAACTGTTTTTT	CATSRDGEGTGEKLFF
TRBV2	TRBJ1-5	TRBD1	-	TGTGCCAGCAGCGCCGACAGGGGGCTCCGTCAGCCCCAGCATTTT	CASSADRGLRQPQHF
TRBV19	TRBJ1-4	TRBD1	few	TGTGCCAGTAGTTCTACAGGGGTAGATGAAAAACTGTTTTTT	CASSSTGVDEKLFF
TRBV6-6	TRBJ2-5	-	few	TGTGCCAGCAGCACCCCAGGCCCCGAGACCCAGTACTTC	CASSTPGPETQYF
TRBV11-2	TRBJ2-1	-	-	TGTGCCAGCAGCATTGGGGATAATGAGCAGTTCTTC	CASSIGDNEQFF
TRBV4-3	TRBJ2-7	-	few	TGCGCCAGCAGCCAAGGACGAGTAGGTCCCTCCTACGAGCAGTACTTC	CASSQGRVGPSYEQYF
TRBV6-5	TRBJ2-7	-	-	TGTGCCAGCAGTTACCGGATGGGCGCCTCCTACGAGCAGTACTTC	CASSYRMGASYEQYF
TRBV15	TRBJ2-1	-	once	TGTGCCACCAGCAGAGATAGAGAGGATGAGCAGTTCTTC	CATSRDREDEQFF
TRBV5-1	TRBJ2-2	TRBD1	-	TGCGCCAGCAGCTACGGGACAGTTAACACCGGGGAGCTGTTTTTT	CASSYGTVNTGELFF
TRBV7-3	TRBJ2-2	-	-	TGTGCCAGCAGCTTAATTAAGAGTCAAAGGCGAAACACCGGGGAGCTGTTTTTT	CASSLIKSQRRNTGELFF
TRBV7-9	TRBJ2-1	-	-	TGTGCCAGCAGCCCCCACGACTTGCCTGAGCAGTTCTTC	CASSPHDLPEQFF
TRBV11-2	TRBJ2-1	TRBD2	-	TGTGCCAGCAGCTCGCGGGGGGGCGGCGGTGAGCAGTTCTTC	CASSSRGGGGEQFF
TRBV29-1	TRBJ2-1	-	-	TGCAGCGAAATCGACTTCAACAATGAGCAGTTCTTC	CSEIDFNNEQFF
TRBV7-9	TRBJ2-5	-	-	TGTGCCAGCAGCCGGGACAAGCCAGAGACCCAGTACTTC	CASSRDKPETQYF
TRBV4-3	TRBJ1-2	TRBD1	few	TGCGCCAGCAGCCAAGGCAGGGGGCAAAACTATGGCTACACCTTC	CASSQGRGQNYGYTF
TRBV4-3	TRBJ2-3	-	-	TGCGCCAGCAGCCAAGCTACAGGGCACGAAGCAGATACGCAGTATTTT	CASSQATGHEADTQYF
TRBV5-1	TRBJ2-7	-	-	TGCGCCAGCAGCTATGGCAGTAGTTGGGAGCAGTACTTC	CASSYGSSWEQYF
TRBV29-1	TRBJ2-5	-	few	TGCAGCGTTGTGCGCCGGTTCCAAGAGACCCAGTACTTC	CSVVRRFQETQYF
TRBV19	TRBJ2-1	TRBD2	-	TGTGCCAGTAGTCCCACTAGCGTGGCGTACAATGAGCAGTTCTTC	CASSPTSVAYNEQFF
TRBV27	TRBJ2-4	-	-	TGTGCCAGCAGTTCGGCCAGGGTTTTGGACATTCAGTACTTC	CASSSARVLDIQYF
TRBV4-3	TRBJ2-3	-	-	TGCGCCAGCAGCCAAGATCCGTTCCGGGGGAGAACCACAGATACGCAGTATTTT	CASSQDPFRGRTTDTQYF